The 31 T cell receptor beta chains given below trace back to one sample, sequenced in a study of T cell responses to AZD1222 COVID-19 vaccine. Repertoires were generated with immunoSEQ multiplex PCR, while TCRdb's copy carries only in-frame clones and drops some. The sample holds tens of thousands of clones, roughly 78% seen once. Sample: peripheral blood, taken on day 0 of AZD1222 vaccination. The origin of the receptors is an adult in good health.

The chain combines TRBV10-1 with TRBJ1-2; D is unresolved. The germline gives CDR1 WNHNN, CDR2 SYGVQD (reference sequence). V lost 6 bases to trimming and J lost 3 bases, with 17 bases between them. The CDR3 runs 15 residues. The CDR3 DNA follows: TGCGCCAGCAGCCTCGGCCTAAAACCCCACTATGGCTACACCTTC. Amino acid sequence: CASSLGLKPHYGYTF.

The rearrangement uses TRBV21-1 and TRBJ2-7; TRBD2, as called in the table, went unchecked against the DNA. TRBV21-1 is designated a pseudogene. The CDR3 spans 14 residues. The CDR3 sequence: CASSSLSRVYEQYV. The CDR3 DNA is TGTGCCAGCAGCTCCCTATCTCGGGTATACGAGCAGTACGTC.

This clone was seen more than once but under ten times. This chain uses TRBV7-2 with TRBJ2-2, with 11 bases lining up with TRBD2. CDR1 and CDR2 (germline): SGHTA, FQGNSA. The CDR3 runs to 17 residues. With V trimmed by 5 bases and J by 5 bases, 10 bases remained unmatched. The DNA for the CDR3 is TGTGCCAGCAGCCAGAGCTCCACTAGCGGGGGAACCGGGGAGCTGTTTTTT. Translation gives CASSQSSTSGGTGELFF.

The V and J genes are TRBV19 and TRBJ2-7; 10 nucleotides line up with TRBD2. Germline loops: CDR1 LNHDA, CDR2 SQIVND (reference sequence). J was trimmed by 3 bases and V by 6 bases; bases with no gene match: 17. The CDR3 is 18 amino acids. CDR3: CASSPPSGTSDTFYEQYF. CDR3 DNA: TGTGCCAGTAGCCCCCCCTCCGGGACTAGCGACACTTTCTACGAGCAGTACTTC.

In its sample, this clone ranks as large. The rearrangement uses TRBV10-3 and TRBJ1-1; D perhaps matches TRBD1 (6 bases). The length of the CDR3 is 16 residues. The germline gives CDR1 ENHRY, CDR2 SYGVKD. The V gene lost 6 bases and the J gene lost 3 bases, with 20 bases spanning the gap. The CDR3: CAIRPRGQGGHTEAFF. Written as DNA, the CDR3 is TGTGCCATCAGGCCCCGGGGGCAAGGGGGACACACTGAAGCTTTCTTT.

The chain is built from TRBV14 and TRBJ2-5; possibly TRBD1 for D (6 bases). The V end lost 4 bases, the J end lost 7 bases, and 16 bases lay between the germline ends. CDR1 and CDR2 (germline): SGHDN, FVKESK. CDR3 size: 14 residues. The CDR3 region has the DNA TGTGCCAGCAGCCGCACACAGGGTCCGGGGACCCAGTACTTC. Its translation: CASSRTQGPGTQYF.

The chain links TRBV24-1 to TRBJ2-3; TRBD1 matches at 12 bases. Trimming at V came to 5 bases and at J to 3 bases, leaving 17 bases not matched to a gene. Germline loops: CDR1 KGHDR, CDR2 SFDVKD. The CDR3 has 20 residues. In DNA, the CDR3 is TGTGCCACCAGTGGTCGGGGGGGGACAGGGGGCGTTTCTGCTACAGATACGCAGTATTTT. This encodes CATSGRGGTGGVSATDTQYF.

The chain combines TRBV5-6 with TRBJ2-1; D gene unclear. V dropped 1 base and J dropped 0 bases, with 5 bases sitting between them. Germline V gives CDR1 SGHDT, CDR2 YYEEEE. This CDR3 has 14 amino acids. CDR3 coding DNA: TGTGCCAGCAGCTTGACAGTCTCCTACAATGAGCAGTTCTTC. Protein: CASSLTVSYNEQFF.

CDR3 loop: CASRRTGGENTIYF. In DNA, the CDR3 is TGTGCCAGCAGGAGGACAGGGGGAGAAAACACCATATATTTT. The chain has TRBV6-5 and TRBJ1-3, with 10 positions matching TRBD1. V was pared by 6 bases and J by 6 bases, with 5 bases of the junction left unmatched. The CDR3 extends over 14 amino acids. Germline V gives CDR1 MNHEY, CDR2 SVGAGI.

The J gene is TRBJ1-4, the V gene TRBV7-9, with D maybe TRBD1 (5 bases). CDR3 length: 15 residues. Germline CDR1 and CDR2: SEHNR and FQNEAQ (reference sequence). The ends were cut back, 5 bases at V and 9 bases at J, with 19 bases in the middle. CDR3 in amino acids: CASSPQVSLGKKLFF. The CDR3 DNA reads TGTGCCAGCAGCCCACAGGTTTCTCTTGGGAAAAAACTGTTTTTT.

This chain links TRBV5-1 with TRBJ2-7; no clear D. The CDR3 extends over 14 amino acids. V dropped 6 bases and J dropped 0 bases, with 13 bases sitting between them. Germline loops: CDR1 SGHRS, CDR2 YFSETQ. Here the CDR3 DNA reads TGCGCCAGCACCAATCCGGCGTTCTCCTACGAGCAGTACTTC. Its translation: CASTNPAFSYEQYF.

This clone was detected a few times. This rearrangement joins TRBV6-5 to TRBJ1-2, with D hard to call. Trimming cost V 6 bases and J 4 bases, with 12 bases left between them. This CDR3 has 13 amino acids. Germline CDR1 reads MNHEY; CDR2 reads SVGAGI. CDR3 sequence reads: CASRTMTPYGYTF. The DNA of the CDR3 is TGTGCCAGCAGGACTATGACACCCTATGGCTACACCTTC.

Points on this clone: This sample also contains other DNA sequences that code for the same CDR3. The CDR3 bases are TGTGCCAGCAGTTTAAGAGAGACCCAGTACTTC. Residues: CASSLRETQYF. The rearrangement links TRBV12-3 or TRBV12-4 to TRBJ2-5; D uncertain. Trimming cost V 2 bases and J 4 bases, with 2 bases left between them. This CDR3 is built from 11 residues.

Here the CDR3 reads CSVALVTYEQFF. The CDR3 DNA reads as TGCAGCGTTGCACTAGTTACGTATGAGCAGTTCTTC. V is TRBV29-1 and J is TRBJ2-1, with D tentatively TRBD2 (5 bases). The CDR3 extends over 12 amino acids. V lost 4 bases to trimming and J lost 8 bases, with 12 bases between them. Germline V CDR1 and CDR2: SQVTM, ANQGSEA.

J is TRBJ2-7 and V is TRBV5-4; perhaps TRBD1 as D (8 bases). The CDR3 spans 15 residues. Trimming shortened V by 2 bases and J by 2 bases, and 14 bases separated the two germline ends. Germline V gives CDR1 SGHNT, CDR2 YYREEE (reference sequence). The CDR3 sequence is CASSFNRGGTYEQYF. Written as DNA, the CDR3 is TGTGCCAGCAGCTTCAACAGGGGGGGGACCTACGAGCAGTACTTC. Looking up the rest from reference TRBV5-4 and TRBJ2-7 gives the full variable domain: ETGVTQSPTHLIKTRGQQVTLRCSSQSGHNTVSWYQQALGQGPQFIFQYYREEENGRGNFPPRFSGLQFPNYSSELNVNALELDDSALYLCASSFNRGGTYEQYFGPGTRLTVT.

The rearrangement uses TRBV27 and TRBJ1-1, with TRBD1 matching over 7 bases. The trim removed 5 bases at V and 4 bases at J, leaving 10 bases unmatched. Germline V gene sequence: CDR1 MNHEY, CDR2 SMNVEV (reference sequence). The CDR3 length is 15 residues. The CDR3 nucleotides are TGTGCCAGCAGTCGGATCTCTTCAGGGGGCACTGAAGCTTTCTTT. Translation gives CASSRISSGGTEAFF.

V and J are TRBV10-1 and TRBJ2-3; no clear D. The CDR3 extends over 11 amino acids. The germline gives CDR1 WNHNN, CDR2 SYGVQD (reference sequence). With 3 bases removed from V and 4 bases from J, the gap between germline ends came to 2 bases. The CDR3 loop reads CASSDPDTQYF. CDR3 nucleotide sequence: TGCGCCAGCAGTGACCCAGATACGCAGTATTTT.

The chain has TRBV3-1 (or the pseudogene TRBV3-2) and TRBJ1-2; 12 nucleotides match TRBD1. Unmatched junction bases numbered 12, after V lost 4 bases and J lost 0 bases. From germline, CDR1 is LGHDT and CDR2 YNNKEL (reference sequence). This CDR3 has 19 residues. The CDR3 sequence: CASSLLGTGQGATNYGYTF. The CDR3 region has the DNA TGTGCCAGCAGCCTTTTAGGTACGGGACAGGGGGCGACTAACTATGGCTACACCTTC.

This chain joins TRBV6-1 and TRBJ2-3, with D tentatively TRBD2 (5 bases). This CDR3 spans 16 amino acids. Germline V gene data show CDR1 as MNHNS and CDR2 as SASEGT. V was trimmed by 2 bases and J by 0 bases, leaving 12 bases between them. The CDR3 coding sequence is TGTGCCAGCAGTGAACCGATAGCGCCTAGCACAGATACGCAGTATTTT. Residues: CASSEPIAPSTDTQYF.

The V and J genes are TRBV12-3 or TRBV12-4 and TRBJ1-1; 7 nucleotides match TRBD1. This CDR3 spans 13 amino acids. Germline trimming cut 6 bases from V and 5 bases from J; bases unmatched to any gene: 6. This chain's CDR3 is CASRRQGFTEAFF. CDR3 sequence (DNA): TGTGCCAGCAGGAGACAGGGTTTTACTGAAGCTTTCTTT.

The V gene is TRBV7-2, the J gene TRBJ1-2; D may be TRBD1 (6 bases). Trimming took 5 bases from V and 1 from J, leaving 11 bases between them. The CDR3 is 14 amino acids. Germline V gene data show CDR1 as SGHTA and CDR2 as FQGNSA. The CDR3 region is CASSLDRFNYGYTF. CDR3 nucleotide sequence: TGTGCCAGCAGCCTCGACAGGTTTAACTATGGCTACACCTTC.

V and J are TRBV3-1 (or the pseudogene TRBV3-2) and TRBJ2-2; 9 nucleotides match TRBD1. Per germline, CDR1 LGHDT and CDR2 YNNKEL (reference sequence). The CDR3 sequence is 16 residues long. The junction had 4 bases not matched to a gene; V was cut back by 4 bases and J by 1 base. The chain's CDR3 is CASSPPGQGNTGELFF. CDR3 DNA sequence: TGTGCCAGCAGCCCCCCGGGACAGGGGAACACCGGGGAGCTGTTTTTT.

The chain uses TRBV29-1 and TRBJ2-3, with 7 bases identical to TRBD2. Germline V gene lookup returns CDR1 SQVTM and CDR2 ANQGSEA. The V gene end was trimmed by 6 bases and the J gene end by 2 bases; junction bases not matched to a gene: 5. The CDR3 loop spans 13 amino acids. CDR3 in DNA: TGCAGCGTAGCCGGGACTAACACAGATACGCAGTATTTT. This codes for CSVAGTNTDTQYF.

The chain is built from TRBV20-1 and TRBJ2-3; 10 bases fit TRBD2. CDR1 is DFQATT, CDR2 SNEGSKA, per germline (reference sequence). V gave up 3 bases and J gave up 6 bases; unmatched junction bases: 9. The CDR3 length is 15 residues. The CDR3, as DNA: TGCAGTGCTAGTGCGTCTAGCGGGAGCGGCGATACGCAGTATTTT. Translation: CSASASSGSGDTQYF.

This clone was recorded once. The genes are TRBV5-1 and TRBJ2-6; no clear D gene. With 0 bases removed from V and 0 bases from J, the gap between germline ends came to 16 bases. There are 19 residues in the CDR3. Germline V CDR1 and CDR2: SGHRS, YFSETQ. As DNA, the CDR3 is TGCGCCAGCAGCTTGGACCCCAGTGTGCTCGGCTCTGGGGCCAACGTCCTGACTTTC. Translation: CASSLDPSVLGSGANVLTF.

V and J are TRBV2 and TRBJ1-1; TRBD1 is a possible D gene (6 bases). The CDR3 runs 13 residues. V dropped 9 bases and J dropped 0 bases, with 11 bases sitting between them. CDR1 and CDR2 (germline): SNHLY, FYNNEI. As DNA, the CDR3 is TGTGCCAGTCAGGGGAGGGTGAACACTGAAGCTTTCTTT. The encoded protein is CASQGRVNTEAFF.

The chain combines TRBV7-8 with TRBJ1-4; perhaps TRBD1 as D (5 bases). Germline-derived CDR1 and CDR2 are SGHVS and FQNEAQ. The CDR3 is made up of 15 amino acids. Trimming took 8 bases from V and 7 from J, leaving 20 bases between them. The CDR3 protein is CASPGPMKTREKLFF. The CDR3, as DNA: TGTGCCAGCCCGGGACCCATGAAGACCCGTGAAAAACTGTTTTTT.

This sequence joins TRBV5-4 and TRBJ1-1, with D perhaps matching TRBD1 (5 bases). CDR1 and CDR2 from the germline V gene are SGHNT and YYREEE (reference sequence). This CDR3 is built from 14 residues. Trimming took 6 bases from V and 5 from J, leaving 17 bases between them. The CDR3 reads CASTPRGGVTEAFF. CDR3 coding DNA: TGTGCCAGCACTCCACGGGGGGGAGTAACTGAAGCTTTCTTT.

The genes are TRBV5-5 and TRBJ2-5, with 9 bases that match TRBD1. After removal of 4 bases from V and 1 base from J, the junction contained 2 bases not matched to a gene. This CDR3 contains 14 residues. CDR1 and CDR2 (germline): SGHKS, YYEKEE (reference sequence). CDR3 region: CASSIQGAQETQYF. In DNA, the CDR3 is TGTGCCAGCAGCATACAGGGGGCCCAAGAGACCCAGTACTTC.

This sequence joins TRBV2 and TRBJ1-4; D not resolved. Per germline, CDR1 SNHLY and CDR2 FYNNEI. Trimming pared 6 bases from V and 0 bases from J, leaving 8 bases between. The CDR3 consists of 14 residues. The CDR3 DNA follows: TGTGCCAGCAGGCGTGGATCAACTAATGAAAAACTGTTTTTT. Protein sequence: CASRRGSTNEKLFF. Variable domain in full (rest from reference TRBV2 and TRBJ1-4): EPEVTQTPSHQVTQMGQEVILRCVPISNHLYFYWYRQILGQKVEFLVSFYNNEISEKSEIFDDQFSVERPDGSNFTLKIRSTKLEDSAMYFCASRRGSTNEKLFFGSGTQLSVL.

This chain links TRBV10-3 with TRBJ1-2, with D uncertain. Germline CDR1 reads ENHRY; CDR2 reads SYGVKD. Trimming pared 0 bases from V and 8 bases from J, leaving 13 bases between. This CDR3 has 14 amino acids. This CDR3 reads CAISESSLSGGYTF. The CDR3 nucleotides are TGTGCCATCAGTGAGTCGTCCCTGTCAGGAGGCTACACCTTC.